The 8 T cell receptor beta chains below were found in one sample sequenced in a study of T cells after posttransplantation cyclophosphamide. TCRdb keeps only in-frame clones here, not all; method: immunoSEQ multiplex PCR. The top ten clones hold approximately 3% of a sample with tens of thousands of clones, 85% to 90% of them seen once. Sequenced sample: PBMCs. Every receptor here comes from a man aged 30 to 45 with a blood cancer, CMV-positive, and with a related stem cell donor.

This chain uses TRBV6-1 with TRBJ2-7; 9 bases fit TRBD2. The V and J ends lost 4 bases and 4 bases, in that order; junction bases with no gene match: 11. The CDR3 extends over 16 amino acids. The germline CDR1 and CDR2 sequences are MNHNS and SASEGT. CDR3 region: CASSVSSGSASYEQYF. CDR3 DNA: TGTGCCAGCAGTGTGAGTAGCGGGAGTGCTTCGTACGAGCAGTACTTC.

This clone occurred once. This CDR3 is CASSPTSGSSYNEQFF. The CDR3 DNA follows: TGCGCCAGCAGCCCCACTAGCGGGAGCTCCTACAATGAGCAGTTCTTC. The chain recombines TRBV5-1 with TRBJ2-1; TRBD2 matches 11 bases. CDR3 length equals 16 residues. The germline CDR1 and CDR2 sequences are SGHRS and YFSETQ. V lost 4 bases, J lost 0 bases, and 3 bases stayed unmatched.

This sequence joins TRBV7-2 and TRBJ2-2; 7 bases map to TRBD2. CDR3 size: 15 residues. Germline CDR1 and CDR2: SGHTA and FQGNSA. Unmatched junction bases numbered 11, after V lost 6 bases and J lost 7 bases. The chain's CDR3 is CASRSRREKGGELFF. As DNA, the CDR3 is TGTGCCAGCAGATCTCGGCGGGAGAAGGGCGGGGAGCTGTTTTTT.

J is TRBJ2-7 and V is TRBV18; TRBD1 agrees at 9 bases. After removal of 2 bases from V and 6 bases from J, the junction contained 8 bases not matched to a gene. The CDR3 length is 15 residues. CDR1 and CDR2 (germline): KGHSH, LQKENI. CDR3 region: CASSPGSDRGPEQYF. The CDR3 nucleotides are TGTGCCAGCTCACCAGGATCGGACAGGGGACCCGAGCAGTACTTC.

This rearrangement joins TRBV4-1 to TRBJ2-1; D is possibly TRBD2 (6 bases). CDR1 is MGHRA, CDR2 YSYEKL, per germline. Deletions cut 4 bases from V and 0 bases from J, with 13 bases between. The CDR3 is 16 residues long. The DNA of the CDR3 is TGCGCCAGCAGCCTCGGGACTTTGGGCTCCTACAATGAGCAGTTCTTC. Encoded protein: CASSLGTLGSYNEQFF.

V usage is TRBV2 and J usage is TRBJ1-2; no clear D. This CDR3 has 12 amino acids. Germline values: CDR1 SNHLY, CDR2 FYNNEI. Trimming shortened V by 6 bases and J by 3 bases, and 8 bases separated the two germline ends. The CDR3 loop reads CASRQEDYGYTF. In nucleotides, the CDR3 is TGTGCCAGCAGGCAGGAAGACTATGGCTACACCTTC.

The rearrangement links TRBV2 to TRBJ2-4; 12 bases agree with TRBD2. J was trimmed by 1 base and V by 6 bases; bases with no gene match: 4. CDR3 length: 16 amino acids. Germline V gene lookup returns CDR1 SNHLY and CDR2 FYNNEI. The CDR3: CASSRGTSGAKNIQYF. CDR3 DNA sequence: TGTGCCAGCAGCCGCGGGACTAGCGGGGCCAAAAACATTCAGTACTTC.

The V and J genes are TRBV12-5 and TRBJ2-3; TRBD1 aligns across 10 bases. V was pared by 1 base and J by 7 bases, with 8 bases of the junction left unmatched. CDR1 is LGHNT and CDR2 is FRNRAP in the germline V gene. The CDR3 consists of 16 residues. The CDR3 DNA reads TGTGCTAGTGGTTTGGAGACAGGGGGCCTCACGAATACGCAGTATTTT. Its protein product is CASGLETGGLTNTQYF.